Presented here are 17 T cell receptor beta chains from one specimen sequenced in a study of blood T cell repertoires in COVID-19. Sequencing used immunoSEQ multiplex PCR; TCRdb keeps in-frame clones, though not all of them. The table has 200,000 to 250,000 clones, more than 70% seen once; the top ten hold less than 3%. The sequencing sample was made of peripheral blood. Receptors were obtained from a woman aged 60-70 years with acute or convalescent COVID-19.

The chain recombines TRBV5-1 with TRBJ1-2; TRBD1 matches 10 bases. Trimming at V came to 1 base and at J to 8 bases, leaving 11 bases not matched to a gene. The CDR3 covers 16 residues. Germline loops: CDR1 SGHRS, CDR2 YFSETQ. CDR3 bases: TGCGCCAGCAGCTTGACTCCGACAGGGGGCTCTGGGGGCTACACCTTC. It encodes CASSLTPTGGSGGYTF.

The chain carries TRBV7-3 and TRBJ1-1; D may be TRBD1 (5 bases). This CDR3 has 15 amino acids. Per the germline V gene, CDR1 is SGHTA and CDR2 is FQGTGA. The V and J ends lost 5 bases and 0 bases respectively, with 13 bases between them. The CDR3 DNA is TGTGCCAGCAGCCCTCACCCAGGGTTGAACACTGAAGCTTTCTTT. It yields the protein CASSPHPGLNTEAFF.

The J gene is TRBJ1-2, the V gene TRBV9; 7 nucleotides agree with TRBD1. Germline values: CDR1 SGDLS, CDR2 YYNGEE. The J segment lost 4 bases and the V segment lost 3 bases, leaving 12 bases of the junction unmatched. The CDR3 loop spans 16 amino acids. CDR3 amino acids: CASSADAEDRRYGYTF. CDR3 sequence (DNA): TGTGCCAGCAGCGCGGATGCCGAGGACAGGCGCTATGGCTACACCTTC.

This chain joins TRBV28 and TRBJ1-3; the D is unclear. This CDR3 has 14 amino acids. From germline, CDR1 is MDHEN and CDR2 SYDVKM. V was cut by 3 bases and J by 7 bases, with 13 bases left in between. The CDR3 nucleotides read TGTGCCAGCAGTTTGATGGGAAGAGGGAACACCATATATTTT. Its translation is CASSLMGRGNTIYF.

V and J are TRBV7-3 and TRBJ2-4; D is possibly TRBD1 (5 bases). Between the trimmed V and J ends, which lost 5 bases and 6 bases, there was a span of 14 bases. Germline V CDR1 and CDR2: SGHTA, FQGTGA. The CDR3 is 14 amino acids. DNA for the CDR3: TGTGCCAGCAGCCCCACTTCCAGGGCAAACATTCAGTACTTC. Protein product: CASSPTSRANIQYF.

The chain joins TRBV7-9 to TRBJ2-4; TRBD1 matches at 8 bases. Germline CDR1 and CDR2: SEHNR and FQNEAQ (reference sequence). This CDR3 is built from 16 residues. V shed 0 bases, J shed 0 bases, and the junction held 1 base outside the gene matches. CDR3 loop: CASSLATGVAKNIQYF. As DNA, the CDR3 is TGTGCCAGCAGCTTAGCGACAGGGGTAGCCAAAAACATTCAGTACTTC.

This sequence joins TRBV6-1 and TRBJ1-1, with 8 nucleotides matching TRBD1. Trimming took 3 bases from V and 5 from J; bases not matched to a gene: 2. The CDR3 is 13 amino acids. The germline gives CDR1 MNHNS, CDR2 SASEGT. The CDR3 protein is CASSETGETEAFF. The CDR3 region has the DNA TGTGCCAGCAGTGAGACAGGGGAAACTGAAGCTTTCTTT.

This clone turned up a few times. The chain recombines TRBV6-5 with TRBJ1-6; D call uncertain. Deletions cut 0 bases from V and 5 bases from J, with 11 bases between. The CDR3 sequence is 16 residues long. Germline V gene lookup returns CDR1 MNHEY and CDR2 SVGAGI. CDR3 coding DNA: TGTGCCAGCAGTTACTCGTTGGGCCAAGATAATTCACCCCTCCACTTT. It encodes CASSYSLGQDNSPLHF.

CDR3 nucleotide sequence: TGTGCCAGCAGTGGCGGGGAGGGGCAGTATTTT. Amino acid sequence: CASSGGEGQYF. The chain joins TRBV2 to TRBJ2-3, with 7 bases aligning to TRBD2. Trimming removed 4 bases from V and 11 bases from J; junction bases left unmatched: 3. From germline, CDR1 is SNHLY and CDR2 FYNNEI. CDR3 length: 11 residues.

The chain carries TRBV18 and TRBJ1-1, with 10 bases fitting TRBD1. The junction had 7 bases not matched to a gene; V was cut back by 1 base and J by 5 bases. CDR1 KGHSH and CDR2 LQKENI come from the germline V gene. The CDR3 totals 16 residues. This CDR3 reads CASSPQGQGKVTEAFF. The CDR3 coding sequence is TGTGCCAGCTCACCACAGGGACAGGGGAAGGTGACTGAAGCTTTCTTT.

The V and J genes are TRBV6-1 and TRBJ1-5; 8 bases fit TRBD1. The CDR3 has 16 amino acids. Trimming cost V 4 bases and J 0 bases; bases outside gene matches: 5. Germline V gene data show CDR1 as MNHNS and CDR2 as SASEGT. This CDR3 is CASSGGTGYSNQPQHF. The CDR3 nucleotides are TGTGCCAGCAGTGGCGGGACAGGCTATAGCAATCAGCCCCAGCATTTT.

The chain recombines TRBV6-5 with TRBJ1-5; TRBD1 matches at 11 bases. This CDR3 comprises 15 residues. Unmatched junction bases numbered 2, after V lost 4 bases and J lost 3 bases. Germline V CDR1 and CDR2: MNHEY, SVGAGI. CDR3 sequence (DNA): TGTGCCAGCAGTTGGACAGGGGGCTTCAATCAGCCCCAGCATTTT. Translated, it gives CASSWTGGFNQPQHF.

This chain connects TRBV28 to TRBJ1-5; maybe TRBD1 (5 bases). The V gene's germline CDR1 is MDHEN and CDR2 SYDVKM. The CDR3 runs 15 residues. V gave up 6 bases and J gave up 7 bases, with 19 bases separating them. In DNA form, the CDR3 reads TGTGCCAGCAGCCGGGCTGGGGGAGCGGGGCAGCCCCAGCATTTT. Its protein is CASSRAGGAGQPQHF.

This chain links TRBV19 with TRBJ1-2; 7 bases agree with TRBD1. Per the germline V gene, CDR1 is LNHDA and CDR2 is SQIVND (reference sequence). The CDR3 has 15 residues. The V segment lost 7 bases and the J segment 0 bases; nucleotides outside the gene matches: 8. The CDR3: CASTQGQLTNYGYTF. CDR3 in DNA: TGTGCCAGTACCCAGGGACAGCTTACTAACTATGGCTACACCTTC.

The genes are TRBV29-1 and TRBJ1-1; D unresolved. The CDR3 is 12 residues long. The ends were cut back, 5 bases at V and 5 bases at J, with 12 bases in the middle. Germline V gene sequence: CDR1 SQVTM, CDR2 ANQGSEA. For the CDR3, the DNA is TGCAGCGTTTACGGAGGGTTAACTGAAGCTTTCTTT. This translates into CSVYGGLTEAFF. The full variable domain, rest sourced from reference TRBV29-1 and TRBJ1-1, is SAVISQKPSRDICQRGTSLTIQCQVDSQVTMMFWYRQQPGQSLTLIATANQGSEATYESGFVIDKFPISRPNLTFSTLTVSNMSPEDSSIYLCSVYGGLTEAFFGQGTRLTVV.

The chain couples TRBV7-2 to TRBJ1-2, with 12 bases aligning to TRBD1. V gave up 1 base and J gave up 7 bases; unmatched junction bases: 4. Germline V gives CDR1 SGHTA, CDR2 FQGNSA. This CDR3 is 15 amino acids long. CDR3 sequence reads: CASSLVGTGGTGYTF. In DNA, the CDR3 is TGTGCCAGCAGCTTAGTCGGGACAGGGGGCACTGGCTACACCTTC.

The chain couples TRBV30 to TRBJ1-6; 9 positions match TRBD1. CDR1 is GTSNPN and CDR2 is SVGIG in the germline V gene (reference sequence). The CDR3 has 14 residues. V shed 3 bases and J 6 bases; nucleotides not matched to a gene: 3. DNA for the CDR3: TGTGCCTGGAGGGGACAGGGTGGTAATTCACCCCTCCACTTT. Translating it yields CAWRGQGGNSPLHF.